Shown below are 25 T cell receptor beta chains from a single sample sequenced in a study of cytomegalovirus exposure and HLA in healthy donors. The PCR employed 60 Vbeta primers together with 13 Jbeta primers. Using immunoSEQ multiplex PCR, the repertoire was profiled, and TCRdb retains in-frame clones only, with some absent. The top ten hold 0.55% to 0.85% of the sample, which has about 130,000 clones, 80% to 85% seen once. Input material: PBMCs. The receptors originated from a man between 18 and 29 years old in good health and CMV-seronegative.

The chain joins TRBV7-8 to TRBJ1-5; D is uncertain. CDR1 and CDR2 from the germline V gene are SGHVS and FQNEAQ. Trimming cost V 5 bases and J 7 bases, with 15 bases left between them. The CDR3 runs to 14 residues. CDR3 sequence: CASSPRGSKQPQHF. The CDR3, as DNA: TGTGCCAGCAGCCCGAGAGGGAGTAAGCAGCCCCAGCATTTT.

V is TRBV7-3 and J is TRBJ2-3; D might be TRBD2 (5 bases). With 5 bases removed from V and 1 base from J, the gap between germline ends came to 10 bases. The CDR3 has 14 residues. CDR1 is SGHTA and CDR2 is FQGTGA in the germline V gene. The CDR3 sequence: CASSVSGRTDTQYF. As DNA, the CDR3 is TGTGCCAGCAGCGTCAGCGGACGCACAGATACGCAGTATTTT.

J is TRBJ1-3 and V is TRBV5-5; D is ambiguous. V lost 6 bases to trimming and J lost 2 bases, with 18 bases between them. The V gene's germline CDR1 is SGHKS and CDR2 YYEKEE (reference sequence). The CDR3 sequence is 16 residues long. CDR3 in amino acids: CASTQIPLSAGNTIYF. The CDR3 region has the DNA TGTGCCAGCACCCAAATTCCACTCTCGGCTGGAAACACCATATATTTT.

The chain employs TRBV28 and TRBJ1-5; the D is unclear. Trimming took 6 bases from V and 0 from J, leaving 9 bases between them. The CDR3 is made up of 14 amino acids. Per the germline V gene, CDR1 is MDHEN and CDR2 is SYDVKM. CDR3 protein: CASRWQNSNQPQHF. The CDR3 DNA follows: TGTGCCAGCAGGTGGCAGAATAGCAATCAGCCCCAGCATTTT.

This chain uses TRBV28 with TRBJ2-1; 9 positions agree with TRBD1. Germline trimming cut 6 bases from V and 5 bases from J; bases unmatched to any gene: 11. Germline V CDR1 and CDR2: MDHEN, SYDVKM. This CDR3 has 16 residues. DNA for the CDR3: TGTGCCAGCAGCTCCCCGGGACAGGGTATCGACAATGAGCAGTTCTTC. This translates into CASSSPGQGIDNEQFF.

On this clone itself: The germline gene is not matched at one end of the junction; a read error may be the cause. This specimen includes other DNA sequences encoding the same CDR3. The chain links TRBV6-1 to TRBJ2-6, with TRBD1 matching over 7 bases. The CDR3 totals 15 residues. Germline V gives CDR1 MNHNS, CDR2 SASEGT. The CDR3 protein is CASRDSTYGANVLTF. The CDR3 DNA follows: TGCGCCAGCAGGGACAGCACTTATGGGGCCAACGTCCTGACTTTC.

The V gene is TRBV27, the J gene TRBJ2-7; 9 nucleotides match TRBD1. Germline V gene sequence: CDR1 MNHEY, CDR2 SMNVEV (reference sequence). V was pared by 5 bases and J by 9 bases, with 11 bases of the junction left unmatched. This CDR3 is built from 14 residues. The CDR3 loop reads CASSARDRASAQYF. CDR3 nucleotide sequence: TGTGCCAGCAGTGCCCGGGACAGGGCCTCTGCGCAGTACTTC.

The rearrangement links TRBV30 to TRBJ1-6; 7 bases line up with TRBD1. With V trimmed by 4 bases and J by 7 bases, 7 bases remained unmatched. The CDR3 extends over 14 amino acids. Germline V gene data show CDR1 as GTSNPN and CDR2 as SVGIG (reference sequence). Here the CDR3 DNA reads TGTGCCTGGACGAGACAGGGCTGGAATTCACCCCTCCACTTT. It codes for CAWTRQGWNSPLHF.

The V and J genes are TRBV19 and TRBJ2-7, with D uncertain. Trimming shortened V by 3 bases and J by 2 bases, and 11 bases separated the two germline ends. The CDR3 runs to 14 residues. The germline CDR1 and CDR2 sequences are LNHDA and SQIVND (reference sequence). This chain's CDR3 is CASSIQAGTYEQYF. Here the CDR3 DNA reads TGTGCCAGTAGTATTCAGGCAGGAACCTACGAGCAGTACTTC. Variable domain in full (rest from reference TRBV19 and TRBJ2-7): DGGITQSPKYLFRKEGQNVTLSCEQNLNHDAMYWYRQDPGQGLRLIYYSQIVNDFQKGDIAEGYSVSREKKESFPLTVTSAQKNPTAFYLCASSIQAGTYEQYFGPGTRLTVT.

The genes are TRBV6-5 and TRBJ2-3; tentative D call: TRBD2 (6 bases). Trimming shortened V by 0 bases and J by 0 bases, and 7 bases separated the two germline ends. The CDR3 runs 15 residues. From germline, CDR1 is MNHEY and CDR2 SVGAGI. The CDR3 is CASSYSTRSTDTQYF. DNA for the CDR3: TGTGCCAGCAGTTACTCGACTAGAAGCACAGATACGCAGTATTTT.

The chain carries TRBV9 and TRBJ2-7; D is perhaps TRBD1 (6 bases). CDR3 length: 17 residues. Germline-derived CDR1 and CDR2 are SGDLS and YYNGEE. V was trimmed by 3 bases and J by 2 bases, leaving 21 bases between them. CDR3 nucleotide sequence: TGTGCCAGCAGCGCTTCAAAGGGACAAATCATCCCCTACGAGCAGTACTTC. It is translated as CASSASKGQIIPYEQYF. The entire variable domain, with the rest obtained from reference TRBV9 and TRBJ2-7, is as follows: DSGVTQTPKHLITATGQRVTLRCSPRSGDLSVYWYQQSLDQGLQFLIQYYNGEERAKGNILERFSAQQFPDLHSELNLSSLELGDSALYFCASSASKGQIIPYEQYFGPGTRLTVT.

The genes are TRBV7-8 and TRBJ1-1; TRBD1 might be the D (6 bases). CDR3 length equals 18 residues. CDR1 is SGHVS and CDR2 is FQNEAQ in the germline V gene. The V end lost 5 bases, the J end lost 3 bases, and 25 bases lay between the germline ends. The CDR3 loop is CASSMRFVRGAGDTEAFF. DNA for the CDR3: TGTGCCAGCAGCATGAGATTTGTCAGGGGCGCTGGAGACACTGAAGCTTTCTTT.

The V and J genes are TRBV25-1 and TRBJ2-1; D possibly corresponds to TRBD1 (6 bases). V shed 4 bases and J shed 0 bases, with 16 bases lying between them. There are 17 residues in the CDR3. Germline CDR1 reads MGHDK; CDR2 reads SYGVNS. The CDR3 bases are TGTGCCAGCAGTGTTGGGACACTCGTATCCTCCTACAATGAGCAGTTCTTC. This gives the protein CASSVGTLVSSYNEQFF.

The rearrangement links TRBV29-1 to TRBJ2-6; 7 bases line up with TRBD1. Germline CDR1 SQVTM, CDR2 ANQGSEA. The CDR3 sequence is 14 residues long. V dropped 5 bases and J dropped 4; count of bases not matched to a gene: 5. CDR3 amino acids: CSVTTGIGANVLTF. The DNA of the CDR3 is TGCAGCGTTACGACAGGGATCGGGGCCAACGTCCTGACTTTC.

The chain has TRBV5-1 and TRBJ2-5, with D hard to call. V lost 2 bases and J 1 base, leaving 9 bases between the germline ends. Per germline, CDR1 SGHRS and CDR2 YFSETQ. CDR3 size: 14 residues. The CDR3, as DNA: TGCGCCAGCAGCTTAAACGGTCGCCAAGAGACCCAGTACTTC. Its translation: CASSLNGRQETQYF.

The chain has TRBV10-3 and TRBJ1-2; 10 bases align to TRBD1. The CDR3 sequence is 17 residues long. The V gene's germline CDR1 is ENHRY and CDR2 SYGVKD. Trimming cost V 2 bases and J 4 bases; bases outside gene matches: 10. DNA of the CDR3: TGTGCCATCAGTGAGACCTACCGGACAGGGGGGCTCTATGGCTACACCTTC. Translating it yields CAISETYRTGGLYGYTF.

The rearrangement joins TRBV27 to TRBJ2-7, with 8 nucleotides matching TRBD1. CDR3 length: 17 amino acids. V trimming: 2 bases; J trimming: 5 bases; junction bases outside the gene matches: 14. CDR1 is MNHEY, CDR2 SMNVEV, per germline (reference sequence). The CDR3 nucleotides are TGTGCCAGCAGTTTACAGGGGACAGGCCCCTACTGGAACGAGCAGTACTTC. It translates to CASSLQGTGPYWNEQYF.

This chain's CDR3 is CASSLGQGLNTEAFF. The CDR3 nucleotides read TGTGCCAGCAGCTTAGGACAGGGGTTGAACACTGAAGCTTTCTTT. The gene calls are TRBV7-9 and TRBJ1-1, with 8 bases lining up with TRBD1. With V trimmed by 1 base and J by 0 bases, 1 base remained unmatched. The CDR3 consists of 15 residues. The germline CDR1 and CDR2 sequences are SEHNR and FQNEAQ (reference sequence).

A few counts support this clone. CDR3 sequence: CASSPRTGPFGPQHF. The CDR3 nucleotides are TGCGCCAGCAGCCCGCGGACAGGGCCCTTTGGGCCCCAGCATTTT. V is TRBV4-1 and J is TRBJ1-5, with TRBD1 matching 8 bases. The CDR3 runs 15 residues. J lost 9 bases, V lost 4 bases, and 11 bases had no gene match. Germline CDR1 and CDR2: MGHRA and YSYEKL.

This clone was observed a few times. This rearrangement joins TRBV7-7 to TRBJ1-6; TRBD1 aligns across 7 bases. V was pared by 4 bases and J by 7 bases, with 4 bases of the junction left unmatched. CDR3 size: 14 residues. Per germline, CDR1 SSHAT and CDR2 FNYEAQ (reference sequence). The CDR3 DNA follows: TGTGCCAGCAGCTCCGGGACAGCAAATTCACCCCTCCACTTT. Its protein product is CASSSGTANSPLHF.

V is TRBV7-2 and J is TRBJ1-1; D unclear. From germline, CDR1 is SGHTA and CDR2 FQGNSA. The V end was cut by 1 base, the J end by 3 bases, with 9 bases between. The CDR3 consists of 14 residues. CDR3 nucleotides: TGTGCCAGCAGCTTAGTCGAGTTTTACACTGAAGCTTTCTTT. Protein: CASSLVEFYTEAFF.

The chain uses TRBV4-2 and TRBJ2-1; TRBD2 is a possible D gene (7 bases). CDR3 length: 18 residues. The germline V gene encodes CDR1 LGHNA and CDR2 YNFKEQ. Trimming left V 0 bases short and J 5 bases short, with 20 bases between. DNA for the CDR3: TGTGCCAGCAGCCAAGAGAGAGGGGGGGGGCTGGCAGACAATGAGCAGTTCTTC. It encodes CASSQERGGGLADNEQFF.

This chain connects TRBV10-3 to TRBJ2-1, with 9 bases identical to TRBD1. The germline CDR1 and CDR2 sequences are ENHRY and SYGVKD. With 10 bases clipped from V and 9 bases from J, the junction kept 7 bases outside the gene matches. The CDR3 is 12 amino acids. The CDR3 DNA follows: TGTGCCACCGACAGGGGGGGCGGTGAGCAGTTCTTC. Encoded protein: CATDRGGGEQFF.

This clone has a handful of counts. The rearrangement links TRBV6-1 to TRBJ2-2; no clear D. The germline gives CDR1 MNHNS, CDR2 SASEGT. The germline V and J ends were trimmed by 8 bases and 11 bases, with 9 bases remaining between them. CDR3 length equals 10 residues. The CDR3 is CASYTEELFF. CDR3 nucleotide sequence: TGTGCCAGCTATACTGAAGAGCTGTTTTTT.

This clone was seen more than once but under ten times. The rearrangement joins TRBV27 to TRBJ2-1, with D tentatively TRBD2 (5 bases). V dropped 2 bases and J dropped 6 bases, with 5 bases sitting between them. This CDR3 is 12 amino acids long. The germline CDR1 and CDR2 sequences are MNHEY and SMNVEV (reference sequence). DNA of the CDR3: TGTGCCAGCAGTTTACGGGGCAATGAGCAGTTCTTC. Translating gives CASSLRGNEQFF.